Listed below are T cell receptor beta chains from one sample, sequenced in a study of cytomegalovirus exposure and HLA in healthy donors. TCRdb keeps only in-frame clones here, not all; method: immunoSEQ multiplex PCR. Listed are about 200,000 clones; less than 6.5% falls within the top ten. The sequenced sample was PBMCs. The receptors originated from a man aged 25-45 years in good health and CMV-seronegative. Each CDR3 is given with its conserved first and last residue. The D gene is left open where the match is weak.

V gene	J gene	D gene	CDR3 protein	CDR3 DNA
TRBV5-6	TRBJ1-5	-	CASSLTAGSSNQPQHF	TGTGCCAGCAGTCTTACCGCCGGGAGTAGCAATCAGCCCCAGCATTTT
TRBV5-1	TRBJ1-2	TRBD1	CASSFGDRASGGYTF	TGCGCCAGCAGCTTTGGGGACAGGGCGTCTGGGGGCTACACCTTC
TRBV10-3	TRBJ2-1	-	CAISNNPGVGYNEQFF	TGTGCCATCAGCAATAATCCGGGGGTAGGTTACAATGAGCAGTTCTTC
TRBV2	TRBJ1-5	-	CASSRIGQVNQPQHF	TGTGCCAGCAGTAGAATCGGCCAGGTCAATCAGCCCCAGCATTTT
TRBV10-2	TRBJ2-2	-	CASKAGSNTGELFF	TGCGCCAGCAAGGCGGGGTCGAACACCGGGGAGCTGTTTTTT
TRBV21-1	TRBJ1-4	-	CASSRADSLSAEKLFF	TGTGCCAGCAGCAGGGCGGACAGCCTCTCGGCCGAAAAACTGTTTTTT
TRBV7-7	TRBJ2-6	-	CASSLGFTGSGANVLTF	TGTGCCAGCAGCTTAGGTTTTACGGGTTCTGGGGCCAACGTCCTGACTTTC
TRBV6-5	TRBJ2-7	TRBD2	CASSYARDYEQHF	TGTGCCAGCAGTTACGCCAGGGACTACGAGCAGCACTTC
TRBV4-1	TRBJ2-2	-	CASSQYLSGELFF	TGCGCCAGCAGCCAGTATCTTAGCGGGGAGCTGTTTTTT
TRBV4-1	TRBJ1-5	TRBD1	CASSQDQNRGDSNQPQHF	TGCGCCAGCAGCCAAGACCAGAACAGGGGGGATAGCAATCAGCCCCAGCATTTT
TRBV6-5	TRBJ1-1	TRBD1	CASSYAGQGNMYAFF	TGTGCCAGCAGTTACGCGGGACAGGGTAATATGTATGCTTTCTTT
TRBV11-3	TRBJ2-7	-	CASTQGAYEQYF	TGTGCCAGCACGCAGGGTGCCTACGAGCAGTACTTC
TRBV27	TRBJ1-1	-	CASSNKGGATEAFF	TGTGCCAGCAGCAACAAGGGGGGGGCCACTGAAGCTTTCTTT
TRBV7-2	TRBJ2-1	-	CASSQQAFLEQFF	TGTGCCAGCAGTCAACAGGCGTTCTTGGAGCAGTTCTTC
TRBV10-1	TRBJ2-3	TRBD1	CASSLGQGGGGDTQYF	TGCGCCAGCAGTCTCGGACAGGGCGGAGGGGGAGATACGCAGTATTTT
TRBV9	TRBJ1-1	TRBD1	CASSYRDRPEAFF	TGTGCCAGCAGCTACCGGGACAGACCTGAAGCTTTCTTT
TRBV7-6	TRBJ1-1	-	CASSWGLMNTEAFF	TGTGCCAGCAGCTGGGGACTGATGAACACTGAAGCTTTCTTT
TRBV6-6	TRBJ1-2	TRBD1	CASSDPGQGYYGYTF	TGTGCCAGCAGTGACCCGGGACAGGGGTACTATGGCTACACCTTC
TRBV27	TRBJ2-1	-	CASSLRGVSSYNEQFF	TGTGCCAGCAGTTTAAGAGGTGTCAGCTCCTACAATGAGCAGTTCTTC
TRBV5-1	TRBJ2-3	-	CASSLGGTDTQYF	TGCGCCAGCAGCTTGGGCGGCACAGATACGCAGTATTTT
TRBV7-9	TRBJ2-7	TRBD2	CASSSGLAVYEQYF	TGTGCCAGCAGCTCGGGACTAGCGGTCTACGAGCAGTACTTC
TRBV27	TRBJ2-2	TRBD1	CASKRTGGTGELFF	TGTGCCAGCAAAAGGACAGGAGGCACCGGGGAGCTGTTTTTT
TRBV6-5	TRBJ2-2	-	CASSYGQWTGELFF	TGTGCCAGCAGTTATGGCCAGTGGACCGGGGAGCTGTTTTTT
TRBV5-6	TRBJ2-7	-	CASSLDPGRTYEQYF	TGTGCCAGCAGCTTGGACCCAGGGCGGACCTACGAGCAGTACTTC
TRBV5-1	TRBJ2-5	-	CASSDNYQETQYF	TGCGCCAGCAGCGATAACTATCAAGAGACCCAGTACTTC
TRBV19	TRBJ2-1	-	CASSIGGGWTYNEQFF	TGTGCCAGTAGTATAGGTGGCGGATGGACCTACAATGAGCAGTTCTTC
TRBV29-1	TRBJ2-7	TRBD1	CSVEETGLTYEQYF	TGCAGCGTTGAGGAGACAGGGCTAACCTACGAGCAGTACTTC
TRBV10-2	TRBJ2-7	TRBD1	CASRGRDRLPYEQYF	TGCGCCAGCCGAGGCCGGGACAGGCTCCCCTACGAGCAGTACTTC
TRBV7-3	TRBJ2-1	TRBD2	CASSRSGSSYNEQFF	TGTGCCAGCAGCCGAAGCGGGAGCTCCTACAATGAGCAGTTCTTC
TRBV9	TRBJ1-1	-	CASSAYRDMNTEAFF	TGTGCCAGCAGCGCTTACAGAGACATGAACACTGAAGCTTTCTTT
TRBV28	TRBJ2-5	TRBD2	CASSQRTSGRARAETQYF	TGTGCCAGCAGTCAACGGACTAGCGGGAGGGCCCGCGCGGAGACCCAGTACTTC
TRBV6-5	TRBJ1-2	-	CATRGRGGYGYTF	TGTGCCACCCGAGGACGGGGGGGCTATGGCTACACCTTC
TRBV20-1	TRBJ1-1	-	CSARRLEQAFF	TGCAGTGCTAGAAGGCTCGAACAGGCTTTCTTT
TRBV4-1	TRBJ1-2	TRBD1	CASSHAGMDRGHFYSNYGYTF	TGCGCCAGCAGCCACGCGGGGATGGACAGGGGGCACTTCTACTCTAACTATGGCTACACCTTC
TRBV9	TRBJ2-7	TRBD1	CASSARDRAFSYEQYF	TGTGCCAGCAGCGCAAGGGACAGGGCTTTCTCCTACGAGCAGTACTTC
TRBV5-4	TRBJ1-3	-	CASSRPGNTIYF	TGTGCCAGCAGCCGTCCTGGAAACACCATATATTTT
TRBV2	TRBJ1-2	TRBD1	CASNGQGGYYGYTF	TGTGCCAGCAATGGACAGGGAGGTTACTATGGCTACACCTTC
TRBV27	TRBJ1-1	-	CASSPGQGWDTEAFF	TGTGCCAGCAGTCCAGGCCAGGGATGGGACACTGAAGCTTTCTTT
TRBV11-2	TRBJ2-6	TRBD1	CASSSTLGQGHSGANVLTF	TGTGCCAGCAGCTCGACGCTTGGACAGGGACATTCTGGGGCCAACGTCCTGACTTTC
TRBV27	TRBJ2-2	-	CASRRVAWTTGELFF	TGTGCCAGCAGGAGGGTTGCCTGGACCACCGGGGAGCTGTTTTTT
TRBV5-1	TRBJ1-1	TRBD1	CASGTDRVTEAFF	TGCGCCAGCGGGACCGACAGGGTAACTGAAGCTTTCTTT
TRBV13	TRBJ2-7	TRBD2	CASSLGRLAGARSYEQYF	TGTGCCAGCAGCTTAGGCCGACTAGCGGGAGCCAGGTCCTACGAGCAGTACTTC
TRBV6-5	TRBJ1-2	-	CASRDNRARGYTF	TGTGCCAGCAGGGACAACAGGGCAAGGGGCTACACCTTC
TRBV19	TRBJ1-1	TRBD1	CASRSGQGGRAFF	TGTGCCAGTAGAAGCGGACAGGGGGGGAGAGCTTTCTTT
TRBV19	TRBJ1-3	-	CASSIRPTGGHTIYF	TGTGCCAGTAGTATTAGACCCACGGGGGGGCACACCATATATTTT
TRBV13	TRBJ2-5	TRBD2	CASSLKGVFREGRQETQYF	TGTGCCAGCAGCTTAAAGGGAGTTTTTCGGGAGGGCCGCCAAGAGACCCAGTACTTC
TRBV25-1	TRBJ2-7	TRBD2	CASSEFVKGGTYEQYF	TGTGCCAGCAGTGAATTCGTAAAGGGAGGGACCTACGAGCAGTACTTC
TRBV2	TRBJ1-6	-	CASWTPRTGMNSPLHF	TGTGCCAGCTGGACCCCCCGAACAGGGATGAATTCACCCCTCCACTTT
TRBV4-3	TRBJ2-1	TRBD2	CASSPGLYNVWQFF	TGCGCCAGCAGCCCGGGACTATACAATGTTTGGCAGTTCTTC
TRBV25-1	TRBJ1-1	-	CAVAPTNTEAFF	TGTGCCGTGGCTCCAACCAACACTGAAGCTTTCTTT
TRBV19	TRBJ1-5	TRBD1	CASIGQGNQPQHF	TGTGCCAGTATCGGACAGGGCAATCAGCCCCAGCATTTT
TRBV15	TRBJ2-6	-	CATSRDLSGANVLTF	TGTGCCACCAGCAGAGATTTATCTGGGGCCAACGTCCTGACTTTC
TRBV27	TRBJ1-1	-	CASRIQGLVNTEAFF	TGTGCCAGCAGGATTCAGGGGCTGGTGAACACTGAAGCTTTCTTT
TRBV19	TRBJ1-4	-	CASSWGGATLTNEKLFF	TGTGCCAGTAGTTGGGGCGGGGCCACCCTGACTAATGAAAAACTGTTTTTT
TRBV11-3	TRBJ2-3	-	CASSLDPSNPSADTQYF	TGTGCCAGCAGCTTAGACCCTAGTAATCCCTCCGCAGATACGCAGTATTTT
TRBV28	TRBJ1-4	TRBD1	CASSLSGTGNEKLFF	TGTGCCAGCAGTTTATCCGGGACAGGGAATGAAAAACTGTTTTTT
TRBV18	TRBJ2-7	TRBD1	CASSPGQGNYEQYF	TGTGCCAGCTCACCGGGACAGGGGAACTACGAGCAGTACTTC
TRBV18	TRBJ1-1	TRBD1	CASSPQAGQGRTEAFF	TGTGCCAGCTCACCCCAAGCGGGACAGGGGCGTACTGAAGCTTTCTTT